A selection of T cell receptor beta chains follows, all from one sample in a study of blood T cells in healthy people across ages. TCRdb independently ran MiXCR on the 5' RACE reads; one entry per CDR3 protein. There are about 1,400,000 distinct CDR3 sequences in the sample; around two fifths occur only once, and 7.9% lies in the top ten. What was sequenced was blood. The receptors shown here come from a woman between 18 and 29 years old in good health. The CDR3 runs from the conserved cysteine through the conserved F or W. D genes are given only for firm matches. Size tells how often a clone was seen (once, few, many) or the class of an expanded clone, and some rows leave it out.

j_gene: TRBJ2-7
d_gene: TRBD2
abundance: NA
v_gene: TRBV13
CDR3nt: TGTGCCAGCAGCTTCAGATCGAGCGGGGCCTACGAGCAGTACTTC
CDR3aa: CASSFRSSGAYEQYF

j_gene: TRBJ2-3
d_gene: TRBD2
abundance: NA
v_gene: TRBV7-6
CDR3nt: TGTGCCAGCAGCAGACCGACTAGCAGAGATACGCAGTATTTT
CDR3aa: CASSRPTSRDTQYF

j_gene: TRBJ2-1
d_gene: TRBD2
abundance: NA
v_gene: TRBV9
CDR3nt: TGTGCCAGCAGCCCTATGGCGGGGGCCTACAATGAGCAGTTCTTC
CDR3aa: CASSPMAGAYNEQFF

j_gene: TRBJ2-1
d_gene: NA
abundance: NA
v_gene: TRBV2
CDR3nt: TGTGCTAGCAATCGGGGAACTAGCCGACACCCTGAGCAGTTCTTC
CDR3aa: CASNRGTSRHPEQFF

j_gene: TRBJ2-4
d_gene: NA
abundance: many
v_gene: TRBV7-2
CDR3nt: TGTGCCAGCAGCTTAGCGCTGGTGAGGGGACCCAAAAACATTCAGTACTTC
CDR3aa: CASSLALVRGPKNIQYF

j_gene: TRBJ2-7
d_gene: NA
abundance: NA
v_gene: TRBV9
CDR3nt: TGTGCCAGCAGCGTAGCTACGTGGCGAAGCGAGCAGTACTTC
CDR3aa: CASSVATWRSEQYF

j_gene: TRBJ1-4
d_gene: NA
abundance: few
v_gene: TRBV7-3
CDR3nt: TGTGCCAGCAGCTTAATCGATCCCCCCTCGGCGGTAGTTGAAAAACTGTTTTTT
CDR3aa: CASSLIDPPSAVVEKLFF

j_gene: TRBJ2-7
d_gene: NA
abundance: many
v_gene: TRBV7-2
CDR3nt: TGTGCCAGCAGCTTCGGGACTTACTACGAGCAGTACTTC
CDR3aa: CASSFGTYYEQYF

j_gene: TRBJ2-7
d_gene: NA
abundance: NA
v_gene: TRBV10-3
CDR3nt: TGTGCCATCAGTGTCGACACCACCTCCTACGAGCAGTACTTC
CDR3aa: CAISVDTTSYEQYF

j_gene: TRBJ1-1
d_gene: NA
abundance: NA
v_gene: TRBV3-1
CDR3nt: TGTGCCAGCAGCCAAGATATTGTAACTTTCTTT
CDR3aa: CASSQDIVTFF

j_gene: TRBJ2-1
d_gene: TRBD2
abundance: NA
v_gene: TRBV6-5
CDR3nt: TGTGCCAGCAGTTACCTGGGACTAGCGGGAGAATGGGAGCAGTTCTTC
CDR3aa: CASSYLGLAGEWEQFF

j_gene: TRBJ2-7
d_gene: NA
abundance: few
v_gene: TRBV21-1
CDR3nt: TGTGCCAGCAGCAAAGTCTGGGGGTGTAGTGAGCGGGCCTACGAGCAGTACTTC
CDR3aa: CASSKVWGCSERAYEQYF

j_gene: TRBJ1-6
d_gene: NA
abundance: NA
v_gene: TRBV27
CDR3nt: TGTGCCAGCAGTTTAAAGAGAGGCTCCTATAATTCACCCCTCCACTTT
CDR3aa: CASSLKRGSYNSPLHF

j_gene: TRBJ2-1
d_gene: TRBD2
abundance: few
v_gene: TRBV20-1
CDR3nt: TGCAGTGCTAGCGGGGGGGTATACAATGAGCAGTTCTTC
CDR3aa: CSASGGVYNEQFF

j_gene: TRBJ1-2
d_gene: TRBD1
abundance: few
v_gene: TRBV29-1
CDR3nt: TGCAGCGTTGAAAGCAGGGGGCGAAGTGGCTACACCTTC
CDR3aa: CSVESRGRSGYTF

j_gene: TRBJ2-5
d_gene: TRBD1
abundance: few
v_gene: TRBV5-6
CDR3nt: TGTGCCAGCAGCTTGGGCAGGGGGTATGAGACCCAGTACTTC
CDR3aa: CASSLGRGYETQYF

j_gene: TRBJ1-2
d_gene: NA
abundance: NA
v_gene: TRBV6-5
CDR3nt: TGTGCCAGCAGTTACGGGCAGAACAACTATGGCTACACCTTC
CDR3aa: CASSYGQNNYGYTF

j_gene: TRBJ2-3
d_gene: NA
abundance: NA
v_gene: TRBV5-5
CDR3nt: TGTGCCAGCAGCTTAACTAGATTTACAGATACGCAGTATTTT
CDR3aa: CASSLTRFTDTQYF

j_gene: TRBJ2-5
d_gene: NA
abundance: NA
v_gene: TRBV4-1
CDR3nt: TGCGCCAGCAGCCAAGAAAGGGATGAAGAGACCCAGTACTTC
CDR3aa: CASSQERDEETQYF

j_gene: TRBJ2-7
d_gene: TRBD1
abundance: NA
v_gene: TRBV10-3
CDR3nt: TGTGCCATCAGTGAGAGACAGGGCTACGAGCAGTACTTC
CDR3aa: CAISERQGYEQYF

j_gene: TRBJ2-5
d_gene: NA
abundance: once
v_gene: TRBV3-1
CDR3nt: TGTGCCAGCAGCCAAGACGTGGGGGGGCCCCAGTACTTC
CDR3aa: CASSQDVGGPQYF

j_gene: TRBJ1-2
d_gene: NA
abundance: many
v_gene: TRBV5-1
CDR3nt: TGCGCCAGCAGCTTGGATGTTAACTATGGCTACACCTTC
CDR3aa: CASSLDVNYGYTF

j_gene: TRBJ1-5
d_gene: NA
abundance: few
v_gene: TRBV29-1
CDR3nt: TGCAGCGTTGAAGAGGGCACTGACAATCAGCCCCAGCATTTT
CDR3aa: CSVEEGTDNQPQHF

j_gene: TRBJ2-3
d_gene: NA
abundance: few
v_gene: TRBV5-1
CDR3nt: TGCGCCAGCAGCCTAGGGCAGTCAGATACGCAGTATTTT
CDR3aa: CASSLGQSDTQYF

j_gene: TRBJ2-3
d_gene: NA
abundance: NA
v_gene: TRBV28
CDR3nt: TGTGCCAGCAGCACCCCCGGGGGCCGAGATACGCAGTATTTT
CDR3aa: CASSTPGGRDTQYF

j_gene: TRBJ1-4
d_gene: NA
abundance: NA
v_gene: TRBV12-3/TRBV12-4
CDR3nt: TGTGCCAGCAGTCCGTCCGGGCCAGGCGAAAAACTGTTTTTT
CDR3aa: CASSPSGPGEKLFF

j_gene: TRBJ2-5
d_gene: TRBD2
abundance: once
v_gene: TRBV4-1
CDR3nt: TGCGCCAGCAGCTCCGGAAGCGGGGTATACAATGAGCAGTACTTC
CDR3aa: CASSSGSGVYNEQYF

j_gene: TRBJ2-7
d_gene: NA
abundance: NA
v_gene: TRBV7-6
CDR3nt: TGTGCCAGCAGCCTAATCGGACAGAGCGAGCAGTACTTC
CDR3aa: CASSLIGQSEQYF

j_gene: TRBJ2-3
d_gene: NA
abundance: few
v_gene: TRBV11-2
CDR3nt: TGTGCCAGCAGCCATCTGGGGGGCGCTAGCACAGATACGCAGTATTTT
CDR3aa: CASSHLGGASTDTQYF

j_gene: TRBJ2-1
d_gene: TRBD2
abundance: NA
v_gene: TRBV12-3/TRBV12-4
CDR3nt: TGTGCCACCTACTCGACTAGCGTGGGGGTAGTATCCAATGAGCAGTTCTTC
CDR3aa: CATYSTSVGVVSNEQFF

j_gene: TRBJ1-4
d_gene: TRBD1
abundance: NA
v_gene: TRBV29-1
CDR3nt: TGCAGCGTTGGACAGGGAATTGATGAAAAACTGTTTTTT
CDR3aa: CSVGQGIDEKLFF

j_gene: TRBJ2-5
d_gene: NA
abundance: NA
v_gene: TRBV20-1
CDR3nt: TGCAGTGCTAGGTCTCGGAGTCAAGAGACCCAGTACTTC
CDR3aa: CSARSRSQETQYF

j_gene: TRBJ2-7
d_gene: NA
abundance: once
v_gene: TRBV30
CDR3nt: TGTGCCTGGAGTTCAACTTGGGAGCAGTACTTC
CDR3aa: CAWSSTWEQYF

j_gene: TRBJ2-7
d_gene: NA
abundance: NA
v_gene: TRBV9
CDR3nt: TGTGCCAGCAGCGTAGGAATAGGTTCTGATGAGCAGTACTTC
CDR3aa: CASSVGIGSDEQYF

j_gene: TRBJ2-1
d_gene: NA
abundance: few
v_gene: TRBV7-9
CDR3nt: TGTGCCAGCAGCTCGCAGAATGTTATTAATCAGCAGTTCTTC
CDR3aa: CASSSQNVINQQFF

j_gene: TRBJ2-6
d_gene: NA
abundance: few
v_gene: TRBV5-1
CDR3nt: TGCGCCAGCAGCCCGCGGACAGTGACTATCATCTCTGGGGCCAACGTCCTGACTTTC
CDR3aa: CASSPRTVTIISGANVLTF

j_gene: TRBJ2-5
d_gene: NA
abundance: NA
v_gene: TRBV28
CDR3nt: TGTGCCAGCAGTTTAGTGTTGGGGTCTAGCGAGACCCAGTACTTC
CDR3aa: CASSLVLGSSETQYF

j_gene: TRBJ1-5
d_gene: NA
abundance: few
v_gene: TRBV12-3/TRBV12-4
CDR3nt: TGTGCCAGCAGTTTCGGTATCAATCAGCCCCAGCATTTT
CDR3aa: CASSFGINQPQHF

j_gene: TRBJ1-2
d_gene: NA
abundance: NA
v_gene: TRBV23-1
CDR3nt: TGCGCCAGCAGTCAAGCTCCGAATCCGGGACGGCCCTTAGCTAACTATGGCTACACCTTC
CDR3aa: CASSQAPNPGRPLANYGYTF

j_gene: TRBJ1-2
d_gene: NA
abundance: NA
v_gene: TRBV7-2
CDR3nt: TGTGCCAGCAGCTTAGGAGGCAGCTTTATCCTCACCTTC
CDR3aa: CASSLGGSFILTF

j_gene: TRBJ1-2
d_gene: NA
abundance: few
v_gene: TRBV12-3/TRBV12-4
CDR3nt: TGTGCCAGCAGTTTGTTGGGCAGCCGGGCTAACTATGGCTACACCTTC
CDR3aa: CASSLLGSRANYGYTF

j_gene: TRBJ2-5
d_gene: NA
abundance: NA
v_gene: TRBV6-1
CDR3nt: TGTGCCAGCAGTGAGTGGACAGCGCAAGAGACCCAGTACTTC
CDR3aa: CASSEWTAQETQYF

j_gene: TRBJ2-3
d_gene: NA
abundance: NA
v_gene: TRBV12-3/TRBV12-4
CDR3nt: TGTGCCAACAGTCATAAAATCGGACCTGGGAATACGCAGTATTTT
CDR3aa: CANSHKIGPGNTQYF

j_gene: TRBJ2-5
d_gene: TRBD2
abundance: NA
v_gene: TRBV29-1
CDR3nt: TGCAGCGTTGCCGGGACTATCGGAGCTTGGGAGACCCAGTACTTC
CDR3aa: CSVAGTIGAWETQYF

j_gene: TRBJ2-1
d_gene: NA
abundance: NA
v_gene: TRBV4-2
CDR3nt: TGTGCCAGCAGCCAAGAAGCCAGGGGATTCAATGAGCAGTTCTTC
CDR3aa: CASSQEARGFNEQFF